This TCR beta chain stems from a study of T cell responses to AZD1222 COVID-19 vaccine. The data were produced by immunoSEQ multiplex PCR, yet TCRdb's version contains in-frame clones alone and is incomplete. The data show 150,000 or so clones, with 80% to 90% seen just once and 4.5% to 6% held by the top ten. The sequencing here drew on peripheral blood, taken on day 0 of AZD1222 vaccination. This receptor was identified in an adult in good health.

For the CDR3, the DNA is TGTGCCGGCACGCGGATGAACACTGAAGCTTTCTTT. This encodes CAGTRMNTEAFF. The V call is TRBV7-9, the J call TRBJ1-1; D is undetermined. Trimming left V 11 bases short and J 0 bases short, with 10 bases between. The CDR3 totals 12 residues. CDR1 is SEHNR and CDR2 is FQNEAQ in the germline V gene (reference sequence).